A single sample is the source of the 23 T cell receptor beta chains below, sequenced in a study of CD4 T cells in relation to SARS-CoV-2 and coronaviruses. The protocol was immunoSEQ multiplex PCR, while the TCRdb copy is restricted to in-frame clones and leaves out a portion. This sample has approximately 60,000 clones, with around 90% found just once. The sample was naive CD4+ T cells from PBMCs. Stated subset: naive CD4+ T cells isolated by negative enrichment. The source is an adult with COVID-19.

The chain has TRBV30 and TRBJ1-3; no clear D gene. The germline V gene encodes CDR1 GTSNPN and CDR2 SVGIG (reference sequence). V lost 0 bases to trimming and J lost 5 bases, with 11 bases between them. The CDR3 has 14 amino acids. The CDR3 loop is CAWSVPRVRNTIYF. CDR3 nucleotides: TGTGCCTGGAGTGTACCCCGAGTTCGAAACACCATATATTTT.

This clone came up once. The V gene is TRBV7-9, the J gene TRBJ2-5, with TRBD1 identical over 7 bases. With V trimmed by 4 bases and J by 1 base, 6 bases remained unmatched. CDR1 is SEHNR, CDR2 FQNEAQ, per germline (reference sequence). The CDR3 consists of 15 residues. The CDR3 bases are TGTGCCAGCAGCTGGACCGGGACAGCCCAAGAGACCCAGTACTTC. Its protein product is CASSWTGTAQETQYF.

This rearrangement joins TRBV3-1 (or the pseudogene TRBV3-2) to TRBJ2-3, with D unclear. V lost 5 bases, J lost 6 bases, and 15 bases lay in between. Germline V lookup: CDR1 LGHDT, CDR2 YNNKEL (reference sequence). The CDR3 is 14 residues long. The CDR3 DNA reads TGTGCCAGCAGCGAAACATGGAAAAGGGATACGCAGTATTTT. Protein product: CASSETWKRDTQYF.

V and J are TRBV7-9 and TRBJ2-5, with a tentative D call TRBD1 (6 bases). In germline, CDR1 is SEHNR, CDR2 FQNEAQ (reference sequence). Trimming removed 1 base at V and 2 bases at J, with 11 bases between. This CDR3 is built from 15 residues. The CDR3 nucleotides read TGTGCCAGCAGCTTAGTCGGACAGAAGCAAGAGACCCAGTACTTC. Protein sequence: CASSLVGQKQETQYF.

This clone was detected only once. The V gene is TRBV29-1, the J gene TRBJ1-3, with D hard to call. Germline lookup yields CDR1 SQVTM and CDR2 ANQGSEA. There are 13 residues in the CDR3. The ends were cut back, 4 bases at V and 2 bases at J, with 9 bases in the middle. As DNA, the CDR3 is TGCAGCGTTGTACAAAACGCTGGAAACACCATATATTTT. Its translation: CSVVQNAGNTIYF. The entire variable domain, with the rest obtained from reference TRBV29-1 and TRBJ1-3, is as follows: SAVISQKPSRDICQRGTSLTIQCQVDSQVTMMFWYRQQPGQSLTLIATANQGSEATYESGFVIDKFPISRPNLTFSTLTVSNMSPEDSSIYLCSVVQNAGNTIYFGEGSWLTVV.

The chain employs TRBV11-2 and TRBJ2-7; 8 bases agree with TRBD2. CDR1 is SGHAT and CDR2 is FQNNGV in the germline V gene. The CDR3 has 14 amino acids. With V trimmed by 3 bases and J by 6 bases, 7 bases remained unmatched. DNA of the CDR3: TGTGCCAGCAGCTTGACCCCCCGGGGGGGCGAGCAGTACTTC. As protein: CASSLTPRGGEQYF.

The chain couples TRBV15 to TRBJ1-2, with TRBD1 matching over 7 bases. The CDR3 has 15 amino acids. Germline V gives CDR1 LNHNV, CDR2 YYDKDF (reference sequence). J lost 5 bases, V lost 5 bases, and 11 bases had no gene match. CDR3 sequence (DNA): TGTGCCACCAGCGGCCGCCGGGACAGAAGATATGGCTACACCTTC. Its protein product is CATSGRRDRRYGYTF.

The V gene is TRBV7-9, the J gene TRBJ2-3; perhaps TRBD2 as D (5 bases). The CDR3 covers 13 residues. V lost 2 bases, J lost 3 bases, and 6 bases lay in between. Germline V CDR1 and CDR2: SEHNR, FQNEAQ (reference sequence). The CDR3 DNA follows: TGTGCCAGCAGCTTAACGGGGACAGATACGCAGTATTTT. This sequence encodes CASSLTGTDTQYF.

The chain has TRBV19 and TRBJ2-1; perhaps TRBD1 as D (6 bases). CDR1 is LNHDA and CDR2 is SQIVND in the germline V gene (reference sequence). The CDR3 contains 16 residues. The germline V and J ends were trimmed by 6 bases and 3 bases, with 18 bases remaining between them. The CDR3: CASRPFSGDDYNEQFF. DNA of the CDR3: TGTGCCAGTAGGCCATTTTCAGGGGACGACTACAATGAGCAGTTCTTC.

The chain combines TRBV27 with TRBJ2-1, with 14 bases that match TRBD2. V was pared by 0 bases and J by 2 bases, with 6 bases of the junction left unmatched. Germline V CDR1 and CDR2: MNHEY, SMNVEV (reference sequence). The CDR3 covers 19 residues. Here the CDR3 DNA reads TGTGCCAGCAGTTTATCCGGGACTAGCGGGAGTCTCCCCTACAATGAGCAGTTCTTC. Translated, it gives CASSLSGTSGSLPYNEQFF.

This CDR3 is CASSPRTSSYGYTF. CDR3 DNA sequence: TGTGCCAGCAGCCCCCGAACATCCTCCTATGGCTACACCTTC. The rearrangement uses TRBV28 and TRBJ1-2; no reliable D call. With 6 bases removed from V and 4 bases from J, the gap between germline ends came to 15 bases. CDR3 length equals 14 residues. The germline V gene encodes CDR1 MDHEN and CDR2 SYDVKM.

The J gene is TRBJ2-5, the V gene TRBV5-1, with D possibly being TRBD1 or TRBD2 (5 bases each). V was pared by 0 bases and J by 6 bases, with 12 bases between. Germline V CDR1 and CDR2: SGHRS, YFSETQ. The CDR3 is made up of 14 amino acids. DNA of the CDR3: TGCGCCAGCAGCTTGGACGGGGCTGAGAAGACCCAGTACTTC. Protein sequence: CASSLDGAEKTQYF.

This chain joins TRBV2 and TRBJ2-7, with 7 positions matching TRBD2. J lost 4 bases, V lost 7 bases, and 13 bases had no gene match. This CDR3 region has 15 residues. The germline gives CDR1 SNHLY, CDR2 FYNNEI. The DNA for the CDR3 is TGTGCCAGCAACAGGCAGGGCTCTAGCGGATACGAGCAGTACTTC. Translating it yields CASNRQGSSGYEQYF.

CDR3 in DNA: TGCGCCAGCAGCTTGGGTTCGGGAGCAGGTAGGAATGAGCAGTTCTTC. Protein sequence: CASSLGSGAGRNEQFF. The rearrangement joins TRBV5-1 to TRBJ2-1; a possible D gene is TRBD2 (6 bases). Germline V lookup: CDR1 SGHRS, CDR2 YFSETQ. This CDR3 comprises 16 residues. Trimming stripped 0 bases from V and 7 bases from J, with 17 bases between.

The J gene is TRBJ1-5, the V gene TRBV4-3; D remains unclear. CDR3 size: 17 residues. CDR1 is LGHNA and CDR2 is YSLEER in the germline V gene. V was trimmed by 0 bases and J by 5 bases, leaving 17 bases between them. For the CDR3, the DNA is TGCGCCAGCAGCCAAGATCTGGCAGTGGCGATCCATCAGCCCCAGCATTTT. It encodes CASSQDLAVAIHQPQHF.

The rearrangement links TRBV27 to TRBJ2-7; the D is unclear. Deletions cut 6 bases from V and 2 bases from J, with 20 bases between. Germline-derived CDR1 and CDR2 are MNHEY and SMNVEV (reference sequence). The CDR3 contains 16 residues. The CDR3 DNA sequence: TGTGCCAGCAGGGAGTCCACCCAGGATCTGACCTACGAGCAGTACTTC. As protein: CASRESTQDLTYEQYF.

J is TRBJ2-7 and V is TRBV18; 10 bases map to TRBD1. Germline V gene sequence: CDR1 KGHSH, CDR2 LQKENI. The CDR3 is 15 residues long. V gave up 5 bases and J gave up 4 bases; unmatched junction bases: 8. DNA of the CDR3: TGTGCCAGCTCATCTGGGACAGGGGCGCCTTACGAGCAGTACTTC. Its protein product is CASSSGTGAPYEQYF. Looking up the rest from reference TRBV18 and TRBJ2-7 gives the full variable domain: NAGVMQNPRHLVRRRGQEARLRCSPMKGHSHVYWYRQLPEEGLKFMVYLQKENIIDESGMPKERFSAEFPKEGPSILRIQQVVRGDSAAYFCASSSGTGAPYEQYFGPGTRLTVT.

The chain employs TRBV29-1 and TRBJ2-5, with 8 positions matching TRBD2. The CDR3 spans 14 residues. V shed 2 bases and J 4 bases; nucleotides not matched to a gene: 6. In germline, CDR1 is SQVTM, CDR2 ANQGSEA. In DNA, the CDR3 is TGCAGCGTTGAAACGGGAGGGCCTTTAGAGACCCAGTACTTC. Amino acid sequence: CSVETGGPLETQYF.

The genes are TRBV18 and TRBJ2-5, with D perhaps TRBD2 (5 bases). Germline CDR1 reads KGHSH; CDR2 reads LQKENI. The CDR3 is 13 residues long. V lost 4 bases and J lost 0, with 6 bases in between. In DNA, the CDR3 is TGTGCCAGCTCACTCGGGGACCAAGAGACCCAGTACTTC. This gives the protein CASSLGDQETQYF.

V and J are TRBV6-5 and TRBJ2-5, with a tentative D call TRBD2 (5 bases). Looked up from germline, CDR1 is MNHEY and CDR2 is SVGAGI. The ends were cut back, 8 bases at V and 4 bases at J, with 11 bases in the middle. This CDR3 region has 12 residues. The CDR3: CASSRVGETQYF. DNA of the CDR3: TGTGCCAGCTCGAGGGTGGGAGAGACCCAGTACTTC.

This CDR3 is CASSGRFNEQFF. The CDR3, as DNA: TGTGCCAGCTCAGGGCGTTTCAATGAGCAGTTCTTC. The chain links TRBV6-5 to TRBJ2-1; possible D gene TRBD1, 5 bases. The V end lost 8 bases, the J end lost 6 bases, and 11 bases lay between the germline ends. Per the germline V gene, CDR1 is MNHEY and CDR2 is SVGAGI. The length of the CDR3 is 12 residues.

CDR3 residues: CASSLGLAGGLSYEQYF. The CDR3, as DNA: TGCGCCAGCAGCTTGGGACTAGCGGGAGGATTGTCCTACGAGCAGTACTTC. V gene TRBV5-1 combines with J gene TRBJ2-7, with 13 bases lining up with TRBD2. The CDR3 has 17 residues. Per the germline V gene, CDR1 is SGHRS and CDR2 is YFSETQ. V trimming: 0 bases; J trimming: 1 base; junction bases outside the gene matches: 4.

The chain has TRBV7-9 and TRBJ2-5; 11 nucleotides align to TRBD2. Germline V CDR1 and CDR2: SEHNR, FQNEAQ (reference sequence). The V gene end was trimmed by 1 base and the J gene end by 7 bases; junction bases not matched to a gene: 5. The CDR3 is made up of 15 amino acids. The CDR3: CASSLDSGRATTQYF. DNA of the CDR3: TGTGCCAGCAGCTTAGATAGCGGGAGGGCAACGACCCAGTACTTC. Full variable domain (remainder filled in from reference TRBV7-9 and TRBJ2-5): DTGVSQNPRHKITKRGQNVTFRCDPISEHNRLYWYRQTLGQGPEFLTYFQNEAQLEKSRLLSDRFSAERPKGSFSTLEIQRTEQGDSAMYLCASSLDSGRATTQYFGPGTRLLVL.